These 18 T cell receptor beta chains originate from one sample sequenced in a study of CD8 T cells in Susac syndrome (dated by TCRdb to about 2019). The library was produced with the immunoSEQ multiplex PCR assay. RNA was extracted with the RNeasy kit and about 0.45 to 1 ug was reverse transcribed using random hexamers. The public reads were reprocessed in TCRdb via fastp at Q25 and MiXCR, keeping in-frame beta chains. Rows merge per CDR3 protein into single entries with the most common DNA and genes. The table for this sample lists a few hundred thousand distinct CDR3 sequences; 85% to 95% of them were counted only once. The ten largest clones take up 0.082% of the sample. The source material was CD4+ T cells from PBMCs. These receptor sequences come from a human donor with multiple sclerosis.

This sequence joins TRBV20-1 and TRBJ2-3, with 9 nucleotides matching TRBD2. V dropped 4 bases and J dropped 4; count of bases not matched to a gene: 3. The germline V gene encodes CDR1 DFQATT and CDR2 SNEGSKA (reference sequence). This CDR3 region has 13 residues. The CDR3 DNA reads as TGCAGTGCTACGTTAGCGGGGGCAGATACGCAGTATTTT. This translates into CSATLAGADTQYF.

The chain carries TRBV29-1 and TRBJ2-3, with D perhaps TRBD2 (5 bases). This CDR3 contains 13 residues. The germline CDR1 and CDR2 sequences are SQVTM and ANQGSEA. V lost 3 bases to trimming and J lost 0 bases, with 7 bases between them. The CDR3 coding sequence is TGCAGCGTTGATGAGGGTAGCACAGATACGCAGTATTTT. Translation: CSVDEGSTDTQYF.

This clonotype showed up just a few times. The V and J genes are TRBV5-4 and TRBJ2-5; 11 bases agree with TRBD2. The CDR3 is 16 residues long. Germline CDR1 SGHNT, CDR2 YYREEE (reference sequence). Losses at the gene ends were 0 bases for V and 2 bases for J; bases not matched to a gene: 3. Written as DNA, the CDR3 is TGTGCCAGCAGCTTGGGTCTAGCGGGGGGACAAGAGACCCAGTACTTC. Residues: CASSLGLAGGQETQYF.

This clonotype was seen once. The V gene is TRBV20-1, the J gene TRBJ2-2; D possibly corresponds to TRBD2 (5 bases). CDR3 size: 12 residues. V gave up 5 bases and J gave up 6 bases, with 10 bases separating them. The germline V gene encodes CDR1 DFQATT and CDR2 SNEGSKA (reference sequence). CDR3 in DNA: TGCAGTGCTCTTAGGGAGTCCGGGGAGCTGTTTTTT. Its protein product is CSALRESGELFF.

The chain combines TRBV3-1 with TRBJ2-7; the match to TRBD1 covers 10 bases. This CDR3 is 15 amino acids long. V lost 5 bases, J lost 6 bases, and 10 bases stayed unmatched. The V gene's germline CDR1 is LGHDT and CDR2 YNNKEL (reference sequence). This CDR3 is CASSSSDRGHREQYV. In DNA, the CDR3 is TGTGCCAGCAGCTCCTCCGACAGGGGGCATCGCGAGCAGTACGTC.

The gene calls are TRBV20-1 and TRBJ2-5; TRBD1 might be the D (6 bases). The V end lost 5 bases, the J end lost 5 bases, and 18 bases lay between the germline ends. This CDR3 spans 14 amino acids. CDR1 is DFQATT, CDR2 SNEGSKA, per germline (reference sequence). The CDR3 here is CSAGGQHPGETQYF. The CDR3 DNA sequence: TGCAGTGCTGGAGGACAGCACCCAGGGGAGACCCAGTACTTC.

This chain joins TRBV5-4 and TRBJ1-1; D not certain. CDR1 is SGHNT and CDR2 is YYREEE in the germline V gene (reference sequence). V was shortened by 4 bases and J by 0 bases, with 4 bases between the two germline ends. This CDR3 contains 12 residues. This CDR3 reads CASSAMNTEAFF. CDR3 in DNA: TGTGCCAGCAGCGCGATGAACACTGAAGCTTTCTTT.

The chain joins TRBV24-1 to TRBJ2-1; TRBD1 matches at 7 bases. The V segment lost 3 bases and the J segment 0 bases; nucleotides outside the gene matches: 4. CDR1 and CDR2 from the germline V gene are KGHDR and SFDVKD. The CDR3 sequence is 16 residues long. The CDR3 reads CATSDPQGSSYNEQFF. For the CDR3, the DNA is TGTGCCACCAGTGATCCACAGGGGAGCTCCTACAATGAGCAGTTCTTC.

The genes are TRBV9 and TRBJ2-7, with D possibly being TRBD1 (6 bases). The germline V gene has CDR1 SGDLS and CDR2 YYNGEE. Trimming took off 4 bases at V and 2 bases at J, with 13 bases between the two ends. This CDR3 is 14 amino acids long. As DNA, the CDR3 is TGTGCCAGCAGCCCAAGACAGGTCCCCTACGAGCAGTACTTC. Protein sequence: CASSPRQVPYEQYF. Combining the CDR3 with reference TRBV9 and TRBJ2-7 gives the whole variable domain DSGVTQTPKHLITATGQRVTLRCSPRSGDLSVYWYQQSLDQGLQFLIQYYNGEERAKGNILERFSAQQFPDLHSELNLSSLELGDSALYFCASSPRQVPYEQYFGPGTRLTVT.

The CDR3 DNA is TGCGCCAGCAGGGGACTAGCAGGCAATGAGCAGTTCTTC. It yields the protein CASRGLAGNEQFF. J is TRBJ2-1 and V is TRBV23-1, with 9 bases matching TRBD2. TRBV23-1 is an ORF; its function is uncertain. Unmatched junction bases numbered 3, after V lost 6 bases and J lost 6 bases. The CDR3 is 13 amino acids.

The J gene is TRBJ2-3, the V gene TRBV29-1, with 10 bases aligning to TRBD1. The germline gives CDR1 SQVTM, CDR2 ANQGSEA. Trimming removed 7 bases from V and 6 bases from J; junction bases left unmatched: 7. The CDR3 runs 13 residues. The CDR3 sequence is CSGWGQGTDTQYF. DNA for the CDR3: TGCAGCGGGTGGGGACAGGGGACTGATACGCAGTATTTT.

Here the CDR3 DNA reads TGTGCCAGCAGCCAAGAAGGAGGGAGTAATCAGCCCCAGCATTTT. Translated, it gives CASSQEGGSNQPQHF. The chain links TRBV3-1 to TRBJ1-5, with D uncertain. CDR1 and CDR2 from the germline V gene are LGHDT and YNNKEL (reference sequence). The CDR3 runs to 15 residues. Trimming removed 0 bases from V and 4 bases from J, with 10 bases in between.

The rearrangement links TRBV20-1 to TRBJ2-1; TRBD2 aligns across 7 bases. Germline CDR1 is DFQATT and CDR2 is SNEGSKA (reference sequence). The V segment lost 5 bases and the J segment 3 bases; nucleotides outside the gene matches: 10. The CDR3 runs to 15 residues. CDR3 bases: TGCAGTGCTTCTACTGGGGGGGTCCGCTACAATGAGCAGTTCTTC. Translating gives CSASTGGVRYNEQFF.

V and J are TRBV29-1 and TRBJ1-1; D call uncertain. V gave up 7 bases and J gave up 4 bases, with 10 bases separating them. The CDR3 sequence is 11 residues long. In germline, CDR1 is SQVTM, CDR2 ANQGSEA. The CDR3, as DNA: TGCAGCGCGGACGAGGCCACTGAAGCTTTCTTT. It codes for CSADEATEAFF.

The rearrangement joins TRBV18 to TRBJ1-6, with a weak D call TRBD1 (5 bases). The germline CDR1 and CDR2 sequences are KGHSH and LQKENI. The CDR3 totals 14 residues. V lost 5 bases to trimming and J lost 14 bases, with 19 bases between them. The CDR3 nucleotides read TGTGCCAGCTCATCCGACACCCTACGGGGGGCCCTCCACTTT. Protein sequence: CASSSDTLRGALHF.

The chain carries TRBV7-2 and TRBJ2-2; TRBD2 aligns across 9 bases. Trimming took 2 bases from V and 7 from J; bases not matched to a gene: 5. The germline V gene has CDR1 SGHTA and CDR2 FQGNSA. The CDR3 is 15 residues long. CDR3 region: CASSLQRGVGGELFF. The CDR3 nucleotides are TGTGCCAGCAGCTTACAGCGGGGGGTTGGCGGGGAGCTGTTTTTT.

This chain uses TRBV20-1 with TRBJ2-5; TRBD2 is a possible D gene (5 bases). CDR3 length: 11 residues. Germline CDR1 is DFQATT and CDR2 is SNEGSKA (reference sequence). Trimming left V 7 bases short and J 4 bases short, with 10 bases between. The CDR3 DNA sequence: TGCAGTGGGGAAAGCGGAGAGACCCAGTACTTC. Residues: CSGESGETQYF.

CDR3: CASSPKGQGHGYTF. The CDR3 DNA is TGTGCCAGCAGCCCGAAGGGGCAGGGACATGGCTACACCTTC. The genes are TRBV7-3 and TRBJ1-2; possible D gene TRBD1, 5 bases. V lost 5 bases and J lost 6, with 16 bases in between. The germline CDR1 and CDR2 sequences are SGHTA and FQGTGA. The CDR3 is 14 residues long.